This T cell receptor beta chain was obtained from a study of T cell repertoires in cytomegalovirus infection. Study-wide results and caveats: Cumulative frequency of public TCR beta families picked out carriers of CMV plus the relevant HLA.

Using its own MiXCR run on the reads, TCRdb lists one record per CDR3 protein. The sample carries roughly 990,000 distinct CDR3 sequences, roughly 31% recorded once. The CDR3 is 14 residues long. V was pared by 4 bases and J by 5 bases, with 6 bases of the junction left unmatched. Regarding this clonotype: Its antigen is unknown.

V usage is TRBV12-3 or TRBV12-4 and J usage is TRBJ2-5; TRBD1 matches 8 bases. Sequencing was performed on cultured CD8+ T cells from PBMCs, taken from culture after CMV antigen stimulation. The clonotype was recovered from a human donor in good health (CMV status not recorded). Some clones in this sample may be carry-over from other donors' samples. CDR3 bases: TGTGCCAGCAGTTCCGCAGGGGGCAGGGAGACCCAGTACTTC. This codes for CASSSAGGRETQYF.